This is a list of T cell receptor beta chains from one sample in a study of cytomegalovirus exposure and HLA in healthy donors. The method was immunoSEQ multiplex PCR; TCRdb's version includes in-frame clones alone and lacks a portion of them. The top ten clones hold 4% of a sample with 100,000 to 150,000 clones, 74% of them seen once. What was sequenced was PBMCs. These receptors were obtained from a man aged 35-49 years in good health and CMV-seropositive. Each CDR3 is given without its conserved first and last residue. Size tells how often a clone was seen (once, few, many) or the class of an expanded clone, and some rows leave it out.

abundance	j_gene	v_gene	CDR3aa
NA	TRBJ2-1	TRBV5-1	ASSSGPGDNEQF
NA	TRBJ1-5	TRBV5-1	ASSDRPGVGPQH
once	TRBJ1-1	TRBV30	AWSMRGGTEAF
NA	TRBJ1-2	TRBV9	ASREGQKDYT
NA	TRBJ2-5	TRBV12-2	ASRLVAGEQETQY
few	TRBJ2-5	TRBV6-1	ASITSPAGGETQY
NA	TRBJ2-2	TRBV5-1	ASSLTSGVTGELF
NA	TRBJ2-6	TRBV6-6	ASSYEIGSGANVLT
once	TRBJ2-5	TRBV9	ASSVVDRQETQY
NA	TRBJ1-1	TRBV10-1	ASSELGLPTEAF
NA	TRBJ2-2	TRBV4-3	ASSQDRGLAGVTGELF
NA	TRBJ1-1	TRBV7-3	ASTNSPGQGSTEAF
NA	TRBJ2-2	TRBV11-2	ASSLVEGRNTGELF
NA	TRBJ2-1	TRBV5-4	ASSLDNSYNEQF
NA	TRBJ1-1	TRBV7-2	ASSPSWGRNTEAF
NA	TRBJ1-5	TRBV7-2	ASSLARGALNQPQH
NA	TRBJ2-4	TRBV15	ATSRVGLEAKNIQY
few	TRBJ1-1	TRBV15	ATSRRSLNAEAF
NA	TRBJ2-7	TRBV19	ASSTGTSGTSYEQY
NA	TRBJ1-1	TRBV6-4	ASSDSRDRGLGAF
NA	TRBJ2-2	TRBV5-1	ASSATLAGDGGELF
NA	TRBJ1-5	TRBV5-5	ASSSDSGNQPQH
few	TRBJ2-1	TRBV5-1	ASSNGGTVGTYNEQF
NA	TRBJ2-7	TRBV7-9	ASSLDAGGPEQY
NA	TRBJ2-3	TRBV7-2	ASSFGTSGRAPGTDTQY
NA	TRBJ1-1	TRBV5-1	ASSWANSTEAF
NA	TRBJ1-2	TRBV19	ASSIATGEGGYT
NA	TRBJ2-7	TRBV19	ASSPEDNWGYEQY
NA	TRBJ2-7	TRBV9	ASSGGGRGGLY
NA	TRBJ2-2	TRBV4-3	ASSQVSGGELF
NA	TRBJ2-7	TRBV7-9	ASSTSPYEQY
NA	TRBJ2-7	TRBV4-1	ASSQDTGTYEQY
NA	TRBJ2-7	TRBV7-9	ASSLVGGNEQY
NA	TRBJ2-1	TRBV27	ASSSSGTVSAQF
NA	TRBJ2-7	TRBV28	ASKRGGSSYEQY
NA	TRBJ2-7	TRBV7-3	ASSLGGSPAYEQY
NA	TRBJ2-5	TRBV7-3	ASSSTSGRGETQY
NA	TRBJ2-1	TRBV11-1	ASSLRAGGNNEQF
NA	TRBJ2-3	TRBV7-8	ASSSLAGGGDTQY
NA	TRBJ2-3	TRBV5-1	ASSLAETQY
NA	TRBJ2-7	TRBV7-8	ASSLARGTYEQY
NA	TRBJ2-5	TRBV4-3	ASSQEAGSGRDGTQY
NA	TRBJ2-1	TRBV9	ASSIAAAEYNEQF
few	TRBJ1-6	TRBV19	ASTPDRKNSPLH
NA	TRBJ1-3	TRBV15	ATSRPDRVISGNTIY
NA	TRBJ2-2	TRBV6-6	ASSPRGANTGELF
few	TRBJ1-2	TRBV19	ASSIDLQGGYT
NA	TRBJ1-2	TRBV6-5	ASSPGDNYGYT
NA	TRBJ2-1	TRBV15	ATSRGLPGQGHNEQF
NA	TRBJ2-5	TRBV5-6	ASSLELAGALGETQY
NA	TRBJ1-1	TRBV19	ASRLGTGRAEAF
NA	TRBJ2-5	TRBV7-3	ASSSGTSVMQETQY
NA	TRBJ2-2	TRBV6-6	ASSPGLLNTGELF